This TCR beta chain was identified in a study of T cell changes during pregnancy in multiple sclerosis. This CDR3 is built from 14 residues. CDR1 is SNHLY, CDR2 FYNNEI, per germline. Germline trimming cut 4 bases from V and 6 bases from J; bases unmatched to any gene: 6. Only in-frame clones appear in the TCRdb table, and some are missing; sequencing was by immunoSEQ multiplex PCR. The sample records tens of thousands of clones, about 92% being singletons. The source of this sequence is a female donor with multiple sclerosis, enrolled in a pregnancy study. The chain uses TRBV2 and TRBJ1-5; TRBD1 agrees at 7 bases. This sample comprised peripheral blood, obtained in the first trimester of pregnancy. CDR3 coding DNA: TGTGCCAGCAGTGGACAGGGCATGGGTCAGCCCCAGCATTTT. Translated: CASSGQGMGQPQHF.